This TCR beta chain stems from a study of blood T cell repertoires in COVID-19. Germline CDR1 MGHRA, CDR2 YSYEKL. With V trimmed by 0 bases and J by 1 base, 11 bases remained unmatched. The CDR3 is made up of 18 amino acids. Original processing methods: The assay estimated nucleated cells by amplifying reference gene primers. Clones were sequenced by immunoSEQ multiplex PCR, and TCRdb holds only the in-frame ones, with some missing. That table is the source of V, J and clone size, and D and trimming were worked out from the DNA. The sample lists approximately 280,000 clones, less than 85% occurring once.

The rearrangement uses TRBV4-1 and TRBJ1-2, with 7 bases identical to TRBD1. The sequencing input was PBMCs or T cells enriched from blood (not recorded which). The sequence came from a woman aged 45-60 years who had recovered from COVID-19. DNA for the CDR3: TGCGCCAGCAGCCAAGATCAGGGGACAGCCCCCTTTAACTATGGCTACACCTTC. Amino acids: CASSQDQGTAPFNYGYTF.